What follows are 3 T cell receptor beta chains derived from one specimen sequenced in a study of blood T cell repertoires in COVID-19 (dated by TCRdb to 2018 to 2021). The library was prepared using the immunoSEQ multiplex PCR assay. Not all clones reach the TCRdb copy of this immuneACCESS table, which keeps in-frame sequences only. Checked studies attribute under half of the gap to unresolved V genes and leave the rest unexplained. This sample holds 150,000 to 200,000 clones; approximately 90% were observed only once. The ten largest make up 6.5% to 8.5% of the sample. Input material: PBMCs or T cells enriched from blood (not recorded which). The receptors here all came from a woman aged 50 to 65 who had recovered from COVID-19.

The CDR3 here is CAISDATGTSYEQYF. The DNA for the CDR3 is TGTGCCATCAGTGACGCTACAGGGACCTCCTACGAGCAGTACTTC. This chain links TRBV10-3 with TRBJ2-7; D is possibly TRBD1 (6 bases). CDR3 length: 15 amino acids. V was cut by 3 bases and J by 0 bases, with 12 bases left in between. From germline, CDR1 is ENHRY and CDR2 SYGVKD.

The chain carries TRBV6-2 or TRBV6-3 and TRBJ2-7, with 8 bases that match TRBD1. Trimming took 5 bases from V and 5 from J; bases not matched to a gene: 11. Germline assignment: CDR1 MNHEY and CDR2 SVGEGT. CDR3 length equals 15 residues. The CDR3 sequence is CASSRTTGGRNEQYF. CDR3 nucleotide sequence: TGTGCCAGCAGTCGGACTACAGGGGGTCGTAACGAGCAGTACTTC.

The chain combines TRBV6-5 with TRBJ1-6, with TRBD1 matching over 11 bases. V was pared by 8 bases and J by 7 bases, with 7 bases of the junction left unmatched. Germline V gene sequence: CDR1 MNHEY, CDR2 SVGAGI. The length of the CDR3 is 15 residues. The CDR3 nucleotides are TGTGCCAGCTGCGAGAGGGACAGGGGGAATTCACCCCTCCACTTT. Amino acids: CASCERDRGNSPLHF.